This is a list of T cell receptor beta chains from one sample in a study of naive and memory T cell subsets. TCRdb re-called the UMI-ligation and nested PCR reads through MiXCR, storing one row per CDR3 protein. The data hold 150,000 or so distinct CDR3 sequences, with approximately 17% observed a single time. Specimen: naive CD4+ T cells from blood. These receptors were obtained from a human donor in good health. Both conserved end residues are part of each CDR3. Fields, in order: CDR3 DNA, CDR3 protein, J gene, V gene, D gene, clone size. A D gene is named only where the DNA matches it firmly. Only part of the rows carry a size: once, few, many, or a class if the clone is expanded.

TGTGCCATCAGTGGGGGTGGTACAGCGGGAGGAGGAACAGATACGCAGTATTTT | CAISGGGTAGGGTDTQYF | TRBJ2-3 | TRBV10-3 | TRBD2 | few
TGCGCCAGCAGCTCGCGTGATTACGAGCAGTACTTC | CASSSRDYEQYF | TRBJ2-7 | TRBV5-1 | . | .
TGTGCCAGCAAGATTCGAAGGAACACCGGGGAGCTGTTTTTT | CASKIRRNTGELFF | TRBJ2-2 | TRBV5-6 | . | few
TGTGCCAGCAGTGACAGGGGTGTGAATGAGCAGTTCTTC | CASSDRGVNEQFF | TRBJ2-1 | TRBV28 | TRBD1 | .
TGTGCCAGCAGCGTAGCGCCGACAGGGGATGGGGAAAAACTGTTTTTT | CASSVAPTGDGEKLFF | TRBJ1-4 | TRBV9 | TRBD1 | .
TGCAGCGTTGGTGGGAGGGCCACAGATACGCAGTATTTT | CSVGGRATDTQYF | TRBJ2-3 | TRBV29-1 | TRBD2 | many
TGTGCCAGCAGCTTAGGAGGTAGCGGGACGGCAGATACGCAGTATTTT | CASSLGGSGTADTQYF | TRBJ2-3 | TRBV7-2 | TRBD2 | .
TGTGCCAGTAGGGGGGGACTAGAGATGGGTAAACAGTACTTC | CASRGGLEMGKQYF | TRBJ2-4 | TRBV6-6 | TRBD2 | .
TGTGCCAGCAGCTCTTACCAGGGGAGAGAGACCCAGTACTTC | CASSSYQGRETQYF | TRBJ2-5 | TRBV7-9 | . | .
TGTGCCAGTAGTATTTCCGGACAGGGCTTCTCCTACGAGCAGTACTTC | CASSISGQGFSYEQYF | TRBJ2-7 | TRBV19 | TRBD1 | .
TGTGCCATCGGGAGGGAGACTTCCTACGAGCAGTACTTC | CAIGRETSYEQYF | TRBJ2-7 | TRBV10-3 | TRBD2 | .
TGTGCCAGCAGCAGAAGCCGCGGACCCGCGACGCAGTATTTT | CASSRSRGPATQYF | TRBJ2-3 | TRBV7-9 | . | .
TGTGCCAGCAGTTTAACGGGAGTTTCAGATACGCAGTATTTT | CASSLTGVSDTQYF | TRBJ2-3 | TRBV28 | . | few
TGCAGCGTTGAAGATCAGGGGGCGAGAACTGAAGCTTTCTTT | CSVEDQGARTEAFF | TRBJ1-1 | TRBV29-1 | TRBD1 | few
TGTGCCAGCAGCTCAGGGGTCGGGACTATATACGAGCAGTACTTC | CASSSGVGTIYEQYF | TRBJ2-7 | TRBV7-8 | . | many
TGTGCCACCAGTGATTTGGCTAGCGGGGCTAGCACAGATACGCAGTATTTT | CATSDLASGASTDTQYF | TRBJ2-3 | TRBV24-1 | TRBD2 | .
TGTGCCAGCAGCCTGACAGGGGTCGGTCCCTCTTCCTACGAGCAGTACTTC | CASSLTGVGPSSYEQYF | TRBJ2-7 | TRBV7-2 | TRBD1 | few
TGTGCCATCAGTGATGGTCCGACCATGAGCTCCTACAATGAGCAGTTCTTC | CAISDGPTMSSYNEQFF | TRBJ2-1 | TRBV10-3 | . | .
TGCGCCAGCAGTCCAAGACAGGGTCGTTCGGCCAACGTCCTGACTTTC | CASSPRQGRSANVLTF | TRBJ2-6 | TRBV5-1 | TRBD1 | few
TGTGCCAGCAGTCCCCCCGCTAGCGGGGTATACAATGAGCAGTTCTTC | CASSPPASGVYNEQFF | TRBJ2-1 | TRBV27 | TRBD2 | few
TGTGCCAGCAGTTCGCAAGGACAGATCGCCAAAGAGACCCAGTACTTC | CASSSQGQIAKETQYF | TRBJ2-5 | TRBV12-3/TRBV12-4 | . | once
TGCAGTGCTAGCTTTACCAGCGGGGAGCTGTTTTTT | CSASFTSGELFF | TRBJ2-2 | TRBV20-1 | . | .
TGTGCCAGCAGTCCCGGGACAGCACCGAGCCACGCAACTAATGAAAAACTGTTTTTT | CASSPGTAPSHATNEKLFF | TRBJ1-4 | TRBV6-2/TRBV6-3 | TRBD1 | many
TGTGCCAGCAGTGAATCGGACAGGGGGGAAAGATTCTATGGCTACACCTTC | CASSESDRGERFYGYTF | TRBJ1-2 | TRBV25-1 | TRBD1 | few
TGCGCCAGCAGCGAAGGACACCATCCTCCAAATGAGCAGTTCTTC | CASSEGHHPPNEQFF | TRBJ2-1 | TRBV5-1 | . | .
TGTGCCAGCAGTTACTCCGGGACAGGGCCCTACGAGCAGTACTTC | CASSYSGTGPYEQYF | TRBJ2-7 | TRBV6-5 | TRBD1 | .